This is a list of T cell receptor beta chains from one sample in a study of shared clonotypes between healthy human individuals. The protocol was immunoSEQ multiplex PCR, while the TCRdb copy is restricted to in-frame clones and leaves out a portion. This table has around 1.1 million clones, around 78% appearing once. Material: memory CD4+ T cells from PBMCs. All receptors derive from a man aged 18 to 30 in good health. Some clones in this sample may be carry-over from other donors' samples. Each CDR3 is given with its conserved first and last residue. D genes are given only for firm matches. The size of a clone is reported for some rows only, either as once, few or many, or as a class for expanded clones.

TRBD2,TRBJ2-3,TRBV10-1,.,CASSEGTSGSADTQYF,TGCGCCAGCAGTGAGGGGACTAGCGGGAGTGCCGATACGCAGTATTTT
.,TRBJ2-2,TRBV29-1,.,CSVEDTGGELFF,TGCAGCGTTGAAGACACTGGCGGGGAGCTGTTTTTT
.,TRBJ2-3,TRBV7-3,.,CASSPGLSTDTQYF,TGTGCCAGCAGCCCCGGCCTCAGCACAGATACGCAGTATTTT
.,TRBJ1-2,TRBV13,.,CASREGIYGYTF,TGTGCCAGCAGGGAAGGAATCTACGGCTACACCTTC
.,TRBJ1-1,TRBV7-3,.,CASSLQGNTEAFF,TGTGCCAGCAGCCTACAGGGGAACACTGAAGCTTTCTTT
TRBD1,TRBJ1-5,TRBV19,few,CASSTTGTGNQPQHF,TGTGCCAGTAGTACAACCGGGACAGGTAATCAGCCCCAGCATTTT
.,TRBJ1-1,TRBV30,.,CAWGGLTGSGKGTEAFF,TGTGCCTGGGGGGGGCTAACCGGGTCCGGGAAGGGGACTGAAGCTTTCTTT
.,TRBJ1-1,TRBV11-2,.,CASSLATEAFF,TGTGCCAGCAGCTTAGCGACTGAAGCTTTCTTT
.,TRBJ2-1,TRBV7-9,.,CASSPGSGRDSYNEQFF,TGTGCCAGCAGCCCCGGTTCGGGGCGGGACTCCTACAATGAGCAGTTCTTC
.,TRBJ2-5,TRBV5-1,.,CASREGGQETQYF,TGCGCCAGCAGGGAGGGGGGACAAGAGACCCAGTACTTC
.,TRBJ2-1,TRBV9,.,CASSARAGANEQFF,TGTGCCAGCAGCGCTCGGGCAGGGGCCAATGAGCAGTTCTTC
.,TRBJ2-7,TRBV28,few,CASSPPTWEQYF,TGTGCCAGCAGTCCCCCTACGTGGGAGCAGTACTTC
.,TRBJ1-5,TRBV16,once,CASSQRREQPQHF,TGTGCCAGCAGCCAAAGAAGGGAGCAGCCCCAGCATTTT
.,TRBJ1-1,TRBV7-7,few,CASSPQTGTGTEAFF,TGTGCCAGCAGCCCCCAGACAGGTACGGGCACTGAAGCTTTCTTT
TRBD2,TRBJ2-7,TRBV5-1,.,CASSRLAGRSSYEQYF,TGCGCCAGCAGCCGACTAGCGGGACGTAGCTCCTACGAGCAGTACTTC
.,TRBJ2-6,TRBV5-1,.,CASSFGYGGANVLTF,TGCGCCAGCAGCTTCGGCTATGGCGGGGCCAACGTCCTGACTTTC
.,TRBJ2-2,TRBV6-4,.,CASSRSNTGELFF,TGTGCCAGCAGTCGCTCGAACACCGGGGAGCTGTTTTTT
.,TRBJ2-4,TRBV30,once,CAWSFEFGRRVGAKNIQYF,TGTGCCTGGAGTTTTGAATTTGGCAGACGGGTCGGGGCCAAAAACATTCAGTACTTC
.,TRBJ2-5,TRBV7-3,.,CASSLGGSELETQYF,TGTGCCAGCAGCTTAGGGGGGTCCGAACTAGAGACCCAGTACTTC
.,TRBJ1-3,TRBV7-9,.,CASSFSGNTIYF,TGTGCCAGCAGCTTTTCAGGAAACACCATATATTTT
TRBD2,TRBJ2-1,TRBV7-9,many,CASSLSALTSGAGWYEQFF,TGTGCCAGCAGCTTGAGCGCCCTGACTAGCGGTGCCGGGTGGTATGAGCAGTTCTTC
.,TRBJ2-5,TRBV18,.,CASSLPPETQYF,TGTGCCAGCTCACTCCCGCCGGAGACCCAGTACTTC
.,TRBJ1-1,TRBV5-6,.,CASRSGVLNTEAFF,TGTGCCAGCAGGAGTGGGGTATTGAACACTGAAGCTTTCTTT
.,TRBJ2-2,TRBV9,.,CASSVRGINTGELFF,TGTGCCAGCAGCGTACGAGGGATAAACACCGGGGAGCTGTTTTTT
.,TRBJ2-6,TRBV25-1,.,CASSESAGQSSGANVLTF,TGTGCCAGCAGTGAATCGGCGGGGCAGTCCTCTGGGGCCAACGTCCTGACTTTC
.,TRBJ1-1,TRBV7-2,.,CASSLIRTEAFF,TGTGCCAGCAGCTTGATACGGACTGAGGCTTTCTTT
TRBD2,TRBJ2-3,TRBV18,few,CASSPQGLAGVRADTQYF,TGTGCCAGCTCCCCCCAAGGACTAGCGGGAGTCAGGGCAGATACGCAGTATTTT
.,TRBJ1-3,TRBV6-1,.,CASSPAASGNTIYF,TGTGCCAGCAGCCCGGCAGCCTCTGGAAACACCATATATTTT
TRBD1,TRBJ2-7,TRBV28,once,CASITGGSYEQYF,TGTGCCAGCATTACAGGGGGGTCCTACGAGCAGTACTTC
TRBD2,TRBJ2-2,TRBV13,.,CASSLRGRAGELFF,TGTGCCAGCAGCTTACGCGGGAGGGCCGGGGAGCTGTTTTTT
.,TRBJ2-1,TRBV7-8,.,CASSLPQGSPHNEQFF,TGTGCCAGCAGCTTACCCCAGGGGTCCCCCCACAATGAGCAGTTCTTC
.,TRBJ1-3,TRBV7-2,.,CASSKLSSGNTIYF,TGTGCCAGCAGCAAGCTCAGCTCTGGAAACACCATATATTTT
.,TRBJ1-1,TRBV7-9,.,CASSRPPNTEAFF,TGTGCCAGCAGCCGACCCCCGAACACTGAAGCTTTCTTT
TRBD1,TRBJ1-5,TRBV28,.,CASRKPDRVGSNQPQHF,TGTGCCAGCAGAAAACCAGACAGGGTCGGGAGCAATCAGCCCCAGCATTTT
.,TRBJ2-2,TRBV28,few,CASSWGGGHGELFF,TGTGCCAGCAGTTGGGGCGGGGGCCACGGGGAGCTGTTTTTT
TRBD1,TRBJ1-4,TRBV29-1,.,CSVRTGSEKLFF,TGCAGCGTTCGGACAGGTAGCGAAAAACTGTTTTTT